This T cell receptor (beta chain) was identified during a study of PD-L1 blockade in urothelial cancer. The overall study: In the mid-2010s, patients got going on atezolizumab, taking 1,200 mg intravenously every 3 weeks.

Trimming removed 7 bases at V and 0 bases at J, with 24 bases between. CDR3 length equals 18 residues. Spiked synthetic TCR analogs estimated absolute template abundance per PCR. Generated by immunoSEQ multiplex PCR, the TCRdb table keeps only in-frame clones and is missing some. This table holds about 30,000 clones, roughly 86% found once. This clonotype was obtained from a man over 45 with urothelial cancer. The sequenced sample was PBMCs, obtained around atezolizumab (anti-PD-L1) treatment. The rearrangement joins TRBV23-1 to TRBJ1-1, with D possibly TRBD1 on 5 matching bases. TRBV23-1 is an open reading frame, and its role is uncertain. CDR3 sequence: CASTLRRGRNSLNTEAFF. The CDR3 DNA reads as TGCGCCAGCACTCTTCGGAGGGGCCGCAATAGCTTGAACACTGAAGCTTTCTTT.